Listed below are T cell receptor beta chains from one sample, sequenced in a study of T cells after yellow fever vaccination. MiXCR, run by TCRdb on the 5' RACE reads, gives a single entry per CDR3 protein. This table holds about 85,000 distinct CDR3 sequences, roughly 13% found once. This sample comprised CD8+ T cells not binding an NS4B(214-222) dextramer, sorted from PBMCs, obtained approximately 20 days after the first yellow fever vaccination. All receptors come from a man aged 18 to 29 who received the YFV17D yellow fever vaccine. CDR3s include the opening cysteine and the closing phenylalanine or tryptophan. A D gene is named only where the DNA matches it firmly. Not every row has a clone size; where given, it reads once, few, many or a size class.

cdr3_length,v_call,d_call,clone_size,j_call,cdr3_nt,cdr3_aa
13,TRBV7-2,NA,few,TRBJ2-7,TGTGCCAGCAGCTTATACGGATCCTACGAGCAGTACTTC,CASSLYGSYEQYF
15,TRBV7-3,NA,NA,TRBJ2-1,TGTGCCAGCAGCTTGGGCACCACAAGGATCGGTGAGCAGTTCTTC,CASSLGTTRIGEQFF
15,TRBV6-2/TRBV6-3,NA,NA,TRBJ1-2,TGTGCCAGCAGTTTCGGGACGACAGATTCTTATGGCTACACCTTC,CASSFGTTDSYGYTF
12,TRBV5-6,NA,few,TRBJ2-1,TGTGCCAGCAAAAGTGCGTACAATGAGCAGTTCTTC,CASKSAYNEQFF
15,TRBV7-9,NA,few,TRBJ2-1,TGTGCCAGCAGTCTATTGGGGATGGAAGGGAATGAGCAGTTCTTC,CASSLLGMEGNEQFF
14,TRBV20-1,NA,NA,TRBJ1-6,TGCAGTGGGTCAGCGAGCTCCTATAATTCACCCCTCCACTTT,CSGSASSYNSPLHF
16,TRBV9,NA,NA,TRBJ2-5,TGTGCCAGCAGCGCCAGGGGCACTAGACTACCGGAGACCCAGTACTTC,CASSARGTRLPETQYF
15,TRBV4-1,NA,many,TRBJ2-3,TGCGCCAGCAGCCAAGATCCGGAGGGCCCAGATACGCAGTATTTT,CASSQDPEGPDTQYF
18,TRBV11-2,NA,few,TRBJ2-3,TGTGCCAGCAGCTTAGATCATGAATTAGGGGGAAACTCAGATACGCAGTATTTT,CASSLDHELGGNSDTQYF
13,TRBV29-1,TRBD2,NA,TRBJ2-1,TGCAGCGTTTGCACCGGGACTAGCGGTGAGCAGTTCTTC,CSVCTGTSGEQFF
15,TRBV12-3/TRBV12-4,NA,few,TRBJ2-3,TGTGCCAGCAGTTTTGGGGGGGGGCATCCAGATACGCAGTATTTT,CASSFGGGHPDTQYF
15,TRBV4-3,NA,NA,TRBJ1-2,TGCGCCAGCAGCCAAGAACGAGGGACCTACTATGGCTACACCTTC,CASSQERGTYYGYTF
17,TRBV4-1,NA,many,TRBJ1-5,TGCGCCAGCAGCCATTATCTGGGCAGGGGAGGCAATCAGCCCCAGCATTTT,CASSHYLGRGGNQPQHF
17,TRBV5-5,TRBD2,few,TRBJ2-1,TGTGCCAGCAGCCCCCCCGGGGGGGCTCGGTCCTACAATGAGCAGTTCTTC,CASSPPGGARSYNEQFF
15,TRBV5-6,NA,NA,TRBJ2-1,TGTGCCAGCAGCTTGTTTGAGGACTTCTACAATGAGCAGTTCTTC,CASSLFEDFYNEQFF
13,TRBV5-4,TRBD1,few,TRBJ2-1,TGTGCCAGCAGCCGACAGGGGGCAAATGAGCAGTTCTTC,CASSRQGANEQFF
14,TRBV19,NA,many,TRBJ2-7,TGTGCCAGTAGTGGAACAGGGTCATCCTACGAGCAGTACTTC,CASSGTGSSYEQYF
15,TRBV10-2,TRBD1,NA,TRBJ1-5,TGCGCCAGCAGTTCCGGGACAGCTAACCATCAGCCCCAGCATTTT,CASSSGTANHQPQHF
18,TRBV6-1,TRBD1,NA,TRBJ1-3,TGTGCCAGCAGTCCCAAACCAGATACAGGGGGCTACGGAAACACCATATATTTT,CASSPKPDTGGYGNTIYF
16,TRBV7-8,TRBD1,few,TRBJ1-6,TGTGCCAGCAGCCCGAAGGGACAGTCCTATAATTCACCCCTCCACTTT,CASSPKGQSYNSPLHF
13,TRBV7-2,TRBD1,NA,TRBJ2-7,TGTGCCAGCAGCCTGACAGGGGCGGGCGAGCAGTACTTC,CASSLTGAGEQYF
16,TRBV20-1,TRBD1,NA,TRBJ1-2,TGCAGTGCTGAGACAGGGCTTATTGCACGGAACTATGGCTACACCTTC,CSAETGLIARNYGYTF
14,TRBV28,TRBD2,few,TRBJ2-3,TGTGCCAGCAGTTTACGCCCGGGGGGAGATACGCAGTATTTT,CASSLRPGGDTQYF
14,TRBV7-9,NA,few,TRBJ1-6,TGTGCCAGCAGCTTAGAGGACACGGATTCACCCCTCCACTTT,CASSLEDTDSPLHF
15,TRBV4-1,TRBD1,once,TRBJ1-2,TGCGCCAGCAGCCTCGCACCTACAGGGGACTATGGCTACACCTTC,CASSLAPTGDYGYTF
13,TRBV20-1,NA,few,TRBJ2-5,TGCAGTGCTAGACCCAGGGAGGAGGAGACCCAGTACTTC,CSARPREEETQYF
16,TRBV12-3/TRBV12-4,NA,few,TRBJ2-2,TGTGCCAGCACCCAACCCGGCTTTACCCCCACCGGGGAGCTGTTTTTT,CASTQPGFTPTGELFF
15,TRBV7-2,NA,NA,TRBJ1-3,TGTGCCAGCAGCTTATCCGGGACGACTGGAAACACCATATATTTT,CASSLSGTTGNTIYF
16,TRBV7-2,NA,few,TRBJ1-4,TGTGCCAGCAGCTTAGTGGGTGCAGCAGTTAATGAAAAACTGTTTTTT,CASSLVGAAVNEKLFF
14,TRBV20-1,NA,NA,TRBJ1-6,TGCAGTGCTTTCATACCGGGACAAAATTCACCCCTCCACTTT,CSAFIPGQNSPLHF
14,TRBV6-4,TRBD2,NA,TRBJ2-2,TGTGTCAGCAGCGGGACTAGCGGCACCGGGGAGCTGTTTTTT,CVSSGTSGTGELFF
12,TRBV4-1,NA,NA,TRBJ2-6,TGCGCCAGCAGCAAGATGGACGACGTCCTGACTTTC,CASSKMDDVLTF
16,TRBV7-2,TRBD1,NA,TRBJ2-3,TGTGCCAGCAGCCCCGGGACAGGGGGCATCACAGATACGCAGTATTTT,CASSPGTGGITDTQYF
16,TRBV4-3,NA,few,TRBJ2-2,TGCGCCAGCAGCCACTCGGTGACACCAAACACCGGGGAGCTGTTTTTT,CASSHSVTPNTGELFF
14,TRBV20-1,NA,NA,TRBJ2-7,TGCAGTGCTACCCTCTCACGGGACGGCTACGAGCAGTACTTC,CSATLSRDGYEQYF
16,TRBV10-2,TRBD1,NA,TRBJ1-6,TGCGCCAGCACCGAGACAGGGACATCCTGGGATTCACCCCTCCACTTT,CASTETGTSWDSPLHF
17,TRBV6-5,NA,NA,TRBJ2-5,TGTGCCAGCAGTTCACGACGACGGGGGAGAGTGAAAGAGACCCAGTACTTC,CASSSRRRGRVKETQYF